This T cell receptor (beta chain) was recovered during a study of shared clonotypes between healthy human individuals. Turning to the study itself: Donors, aged 18 to 49, were a couple of women and a few men. Study findings and constraints: Unshared clonotypes carried lower generation probabilities than those common to all four donors.

Running of the assay took place at deep level. Libraries were prepared by immunoSEQ multiplex PCR; TCRdb keeps only in-frame clonotypes and omits some of them. The sample lists hundreds of thousands of clones; 92% were seen once. Turning to this clone: What it binds is not known.

Positively selected for CCR7, the CD45RO-negative cells used as naive CD8 cells excluded terminally differentiated effector memory CD45RA+ cells. The specimen sequenced was naive CD8+ T cells sorted from blood. This sequence was found in a man aged 25 to 40 in good health.

CDR3 coding DNA: TGTGCCAGCAGCTCCGGGACAGGGCAACAAGAGACCCAGTACTTC. This sequence encodes CASSSGTGQQETQYF. This rearrangement joins TRBV7-9 to TRBJ2-5; 9 bases line up with TRBD1. CDR1 is SEHNR, CDR2 FQNEAQ, per germline (reference sequence). This CDR3 has 15 residues. V shed 4 bases and J 2 bases; nucleotides not matched to a gene: 5.